This record looks at one TCR beta chain sequence and its context. The antigen is unknown. Preparation of the TCRbeta library used unique molecular identifiers. MiXCR, applied by TCRdb to the PCR reads, yields one record per CDR3 protein. The sample lists a few hundred thousand distinct CDR3 sequences, roughly 13% seen once, with about 2.2% in the top ten. These data originate in a study of T-cell reconstitution after alpha-beta-depleted transplantation in children. Study-level points and caveats: Reports say that about two months after transplant, the alpha-beta T cells came out of several hundred graft clones that had expanded. Diversity of TCRbeta at day 60 was high in some patients, arising from surviving recipient T cells and thymic progenitors. By one year post-transplant, T-cell counts and diversity largely arose from T cells that were newly produced.

CDR3 length: 15 residues. The V gene lost 1 base and the J gene lost 2 bases, with 9 bases spanning the gap. This receptor was identified in a male patient aged 10 to 17 who had a stem cell transplant for acute myeloid leukemia, so the T cells may come from the graft donor. V and J are TRBV12-3 or TRBV12-4 and TRBJ2-1, with a weak D call TRBD1 (5 bases). The specimen comprised PBMCs, mostly from graft donor cells, sampled 360 days after TCRalphabeta/CD19-depleted stem cell transplant. The CDR3 nucleotides read TGTGCCAGCAGTTTAGGGGGCGAGCCCTACAATGAGCAGTTCTTC. Translation gives CASSLGGEPYNEQFF.